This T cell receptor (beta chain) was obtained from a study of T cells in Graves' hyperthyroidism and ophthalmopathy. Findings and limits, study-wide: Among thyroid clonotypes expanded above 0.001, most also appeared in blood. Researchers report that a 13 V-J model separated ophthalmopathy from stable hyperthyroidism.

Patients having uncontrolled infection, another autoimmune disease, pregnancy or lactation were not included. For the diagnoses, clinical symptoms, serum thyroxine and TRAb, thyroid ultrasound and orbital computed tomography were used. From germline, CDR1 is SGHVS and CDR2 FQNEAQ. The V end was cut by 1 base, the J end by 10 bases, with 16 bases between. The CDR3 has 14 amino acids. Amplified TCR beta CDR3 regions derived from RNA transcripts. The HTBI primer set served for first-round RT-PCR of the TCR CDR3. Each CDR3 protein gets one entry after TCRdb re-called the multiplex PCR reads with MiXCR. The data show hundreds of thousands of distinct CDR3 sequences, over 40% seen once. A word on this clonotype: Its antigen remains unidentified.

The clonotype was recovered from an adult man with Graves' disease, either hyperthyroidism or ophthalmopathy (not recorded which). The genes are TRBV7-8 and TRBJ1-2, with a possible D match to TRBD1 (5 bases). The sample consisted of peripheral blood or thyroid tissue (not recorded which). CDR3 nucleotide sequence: TGTGCCAGCAGCTTAGGAGTAGGTGGGGCGGCCTACACCTTC. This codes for CASSLGVGGAAYTF.